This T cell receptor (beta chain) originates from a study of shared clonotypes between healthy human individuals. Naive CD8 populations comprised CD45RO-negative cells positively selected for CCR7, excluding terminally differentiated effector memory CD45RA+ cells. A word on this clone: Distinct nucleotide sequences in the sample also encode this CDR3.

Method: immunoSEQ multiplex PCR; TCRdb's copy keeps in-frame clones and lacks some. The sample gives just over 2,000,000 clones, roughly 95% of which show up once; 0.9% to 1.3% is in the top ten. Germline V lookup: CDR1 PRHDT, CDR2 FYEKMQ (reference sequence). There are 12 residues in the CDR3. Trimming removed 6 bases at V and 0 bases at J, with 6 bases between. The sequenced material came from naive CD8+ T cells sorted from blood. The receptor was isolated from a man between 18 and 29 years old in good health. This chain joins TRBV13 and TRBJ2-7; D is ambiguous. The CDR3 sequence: CASSPLSYEQYF. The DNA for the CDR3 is TGTGCCAGCAGTCCACTCTCCTACGAGCAGTACTTC.